This TCR beta chain is drawn from a study of control samples from healthy donors and cancer patients. Germline CDR1 is LNHNV and CDR2 is YYDKDF (reference sequence). The CDR3 runs to 14 residues. V was clipped by 7 bases and J by 7 bases, with 14 bases between them. Some clones are missing from TCRdb's copy, which holds only in-frame ones; the method was immunoSEQ multiplex PCR. The table has 100,000 or so clones, just over 90% seen once. The sequence was obtained from a woman in her 30s in good health. The specimen sequenced was blood. This chain uses TRBV15 with TRBJ1-6; D might be TRBD1 (6 bases). CDR3 in DNA: TGTGCCACCACGTGGGGGGCGGAAAATTCACCCCTCCACTTT. Amino acids: CATTWGAENSPLHF.